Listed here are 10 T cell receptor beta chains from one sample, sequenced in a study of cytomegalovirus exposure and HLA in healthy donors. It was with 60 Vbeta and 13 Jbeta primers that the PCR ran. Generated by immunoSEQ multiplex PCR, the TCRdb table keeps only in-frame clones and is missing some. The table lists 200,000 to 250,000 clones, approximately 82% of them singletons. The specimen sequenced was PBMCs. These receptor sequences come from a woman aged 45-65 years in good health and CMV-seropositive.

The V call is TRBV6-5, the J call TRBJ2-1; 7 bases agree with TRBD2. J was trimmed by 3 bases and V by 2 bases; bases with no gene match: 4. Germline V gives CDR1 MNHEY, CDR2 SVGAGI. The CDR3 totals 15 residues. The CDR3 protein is CASSYVGGNYNEQFF. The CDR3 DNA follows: TGTGCCAGCAGTTACGTCGGGGGGAACTACAATGAGCAGTTCTTC.

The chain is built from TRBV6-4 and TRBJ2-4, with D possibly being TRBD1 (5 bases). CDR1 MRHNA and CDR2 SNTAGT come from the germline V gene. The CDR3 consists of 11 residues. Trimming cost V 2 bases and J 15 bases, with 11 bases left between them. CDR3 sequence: CASSDVAQGYF. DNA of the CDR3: TGTGCCAGCAGTGACGTAGCCCAGGGGTACTTC.

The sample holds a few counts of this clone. CDR3 sequence reads: CAWSVQARETQYF. CDR3 coding DNA: TGTGCCTGGAGTGTGCAGGCACGGGAGACCCAGTACTTC. The chain is built from TRBV30 and TRBJ2-5; D call uncertain. CDR3 length: 13 residues. CDR1 and CDR2 from the germline V gene are GTSNPN and SVGIG (reference sequence). Trimming shortened V by 0 bases and J by 5 bases, and 10 bases separated the two germline ends.

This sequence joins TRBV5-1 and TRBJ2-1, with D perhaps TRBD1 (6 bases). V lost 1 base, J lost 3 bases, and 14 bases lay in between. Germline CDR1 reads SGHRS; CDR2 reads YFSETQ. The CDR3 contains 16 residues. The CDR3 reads CASSLIQGRGYNEQFF. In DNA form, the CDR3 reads TGCGCCAGCAGCTTGATACAGGGCAGGGGCTACAATGAGCAGTTCTTC.

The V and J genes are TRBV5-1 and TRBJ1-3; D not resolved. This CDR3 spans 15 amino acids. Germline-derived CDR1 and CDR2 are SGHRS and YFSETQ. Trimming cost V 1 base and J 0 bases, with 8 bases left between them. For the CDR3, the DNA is TGCGCCAGCAGCTTGTCAGGAAGCTCTGGAAACACCATATATTTT. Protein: CASSLSGSSGNTIYF.

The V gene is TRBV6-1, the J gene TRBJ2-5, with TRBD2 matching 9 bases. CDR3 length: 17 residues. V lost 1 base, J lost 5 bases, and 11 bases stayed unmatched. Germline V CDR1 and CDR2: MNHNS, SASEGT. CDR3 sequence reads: CASSEDRRRGGGETQYF. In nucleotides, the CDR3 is TGTGCCAGCAGTGAAGACCGTAGGCGGGGGGGCGGTGAGACCCAGTACTTC.

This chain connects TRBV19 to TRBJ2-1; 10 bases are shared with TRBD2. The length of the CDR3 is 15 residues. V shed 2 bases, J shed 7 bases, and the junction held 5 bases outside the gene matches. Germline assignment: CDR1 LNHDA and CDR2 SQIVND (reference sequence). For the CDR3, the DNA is TGTGCCAGTAGTATAACAGCGGGGGGGAGTAATGAGCAGTTCTTC. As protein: CASSITAGGSNEQFF.

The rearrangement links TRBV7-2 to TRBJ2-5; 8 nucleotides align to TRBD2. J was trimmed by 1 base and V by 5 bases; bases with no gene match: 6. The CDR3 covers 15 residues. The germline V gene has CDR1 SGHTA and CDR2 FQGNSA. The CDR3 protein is CASSPGTSSQETQYF. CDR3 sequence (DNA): TGTGCCAGCAGCCCCGGGACTAGTAGCCAAGAGACCCAGTACTTC.

CDR3 sequence reads: CASSLDNTGNYGYTF. CDR3 nucleotide sequence: TGCGCCAGCAGCTTGGATAATACAGGGAACTATGGCTACACCTTC. The genes are TRBV5-1 and TRBJ1-2; D is perhaps TRBD1 (6 bases). Per the germline V gene, CDR1 is SGHRS and CDR2 is YFSETQ. The CDR3 consists of 15 residues. Trimming shortened V by 0 bases and J by 2 bases, and 11 bases separated the two germline ends.

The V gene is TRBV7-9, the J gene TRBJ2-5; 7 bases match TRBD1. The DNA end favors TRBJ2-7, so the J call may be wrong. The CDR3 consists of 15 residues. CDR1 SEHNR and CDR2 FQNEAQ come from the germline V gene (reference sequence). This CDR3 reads CASSFLDRSSYEQYF. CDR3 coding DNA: TGTGCCAGCAGCTTTTTGGACAGGTCTTCCTACGAGCAGTACTTC.